This TCR beta chain was sequenced for a study of cytomegalovirus exposure and HLA in healthy donors. From germline, CDR1 is SGHVS and CDR2 FQNEAQ. The CDR3 loop spans 13 amino acids. Broader study findings: Researchers reported from a later analysis that most CMV-associated TCR beta chains appeared HLA-restricted. Within the data, a cluster of highly shared sequence variants was likely a sequencing artifact.

PCR used 60 Vbeta primers and 13 Jbeta primers. TCRdb's copy holds only in-frame clones and misses some; the assay was immunoSEQ multiplex PCR. The sample has some 170,000 clones, around 75% seen once. Note on this clone: Its cognate antigen is unknown.

The receptor was isolated from a female donor in good health and CMV-seronegative. The specimen sequenced was PBMCs. The chain carries TRBV7-8 and TRBJ2-5, with 9 bases matching TRBD1. CDR3 sequence: CLTGTGREETQYF. Here the CDR3 DNA reads TGTCTCACGGGGACAGGGCGAGAAGAGACCCAGTACTTC.